Following are 30 T cell receptor beta chains from one sample sequenced in a study of cytomegalovirus exposure and HLA in healthy donors. 60 Vbeta and 13 Jbeta primers were used in PCR. This table comes from immunoSEQ multiplex PCR, and its TCRdb copy is limited to in-frame clones, with some not included. The sample lists 150,000 to 200,000 clones, roughly 81% seen once, with roughly 4.4% in the top ten. Sequencing was performed on PBMCs. These receptors originate from a young woman in good health and CMV-seropositive.

The V and J genes are TRBV18 and TRBJ1-3, with D hard to call. There are 15 residues in the CDR3. Trimming took off 3 bases at V and 0 bases at J, with 9 bases between the two ends. CDR1 is KGHSH and CDR2 is LQKENI in the germline V gene. The CDR3, as DNA: TGTGCCAGCTCACCTAGCGTCTACTCTGGAAACACCATATATTTT. As protein: CASSPSVYSGNTIYF.

This CDR3 is CATSGQDTQYF. Here the CDR3 DNA reads TGTGCCACCTCGGGTCAAGATACGCAGTATTTT. The gene calls are TRBV10-3 and TRBJ2-3; D gene ambiguous. The CDR3 sequence is 11 residues long. Trimming pared 10 bases from V and 5 bases from J, leaving 10 bases between. Germline assignment: CDR1 ENHRY and CDR2 SYGVKD.

The rearrangement uses TRBV11-2 and TRBJ2-2, with a weak D call TRBD2 (6 bases). This CDR3 is 20 amino acids long. V was clipped by 0 bases and J by 0 bases, with 20 bases between them. Germline CDR1 is SGHAT and CDR2 is FQNNGV. Written as DNA, the CDR3 is TGTGCCAGCAGCTTAGAGAGGAGGGCCAGCCACCCTGCGAACACCGGGGAGCTGTTTTTT. It is translated as CASSLERRASHPANTGELFF. Complete variable domain (other parts from reference TRBV11-2 and TRBJ2-2): EAGVAQSPRYKIIEKRQSVAFWCNPISGHATLYWYQQILGQGPKLLIQFQNNGVVDDSQLPKDRFSAERLKGVDSTLKIQPAKLEDSAVYLCASSLERRASHPANTGELFFGEGSRLTVL.

The V gene is TRBV6-5, the J gene TRBJ2-5; D is unresolved. The CDR3 is made up of 14 amino acids. V was trimmed by 0 bases and J by 5 bases, leaving 10 bases between them. Germline V gene lookup returns CDR1 MNHEY and CDR2 SVGAGI. The CDR3 DNA sequence: TGTGCCAGCAGTTACTCGTCTAGATGGGAGACCCAGTACTTC. Translated: CASSYSSRWETQYF.

A single count supports this clone. The gene calls are TRBV5-1 and TRBJ2-3; 7 nucleotides align to TRBD1. The CDR3 sequence is 14 residues long. V trimming: 1 base; J trimming: 6 bases; junction bases outside the gene matches: 5. Germline V lookup: CDR1 SGHRS, CDR2 YFSETQ. The CDR3 coding sequence is TGCGCCAGCAGCTTGACAGGGGTGCTGGATACGCAGTATTTT. Protein: CASSLTGVLDTQYF.

The V gene is TRBV5-1, the J gene TRBJ2-3; no clear D gene. This CDR3 is 13 amino acids long. Trimming shortened V by 5 bases and J by 0 bases, and 7 bases separated the two germline ends. Germline CDR1 and CDR2: SGHRS and YFSETQ. The CDR3 nucleotides are TGCGCCAGCAGTCGGGTGAGCACAGATACGCAGTATTTT. Its protein is CASSRVSTDTQYF.

The chain recombines TRBV5-4 with TRBJ2-5; D is possibly TRBD2 (5 bases). Germline V lookup: CDR1 SGHNT, CDR2 YYREEE (reference sequence). This CDR3 region has 14 residues. V lost 2 bases and J lost 8, with 16 bases in between. In nucleotides, the CDR3 is TGTGCCAGCAGCTTCAGCGGAGCACTGGGTACCCAGTACTTC. Translating it yields CASSFSGALGTQYF. The entire variable domain, with the rest obtained from reference TRBV5-4 and TRBJ2-5, is as follows: ETGVTQSPTHLIKTRGQQVTLRCSSQSGHNTVSWYQQALGQGPQFIFQYYREEENGRGNFPPRFSGLQFPNYSSELNVNALELDDSALYLCASSFSGALGTQYFGPGTRLLVL.

This chain joins TRBV28 and TRBJ1-5; D is possibly TRBD1 (6 bases). This CDR3 comprises 16 residues. Germline assignment: CDR1 MDHEN and CDR2 SYDVKM. Deletions cut 1 base from V and 4 bases from J, with 14 bases between. The CDR3 is CASSLSTRGWNQPQHF. For the CDR3, the DNA is TGTGCCAGCAGTTTATCGACCAGGGGATGGAATCAGCCCCAGCATTTT.

This clone was counted once. Other DNA variants within this sample encode the same CDR3. V and J are TRBV2 and TRBJ2-7; possibly TRBD2 for D (5 bases). CDR1 is SNHLY, CDR2 FYNNEI, per germline. CDR3 length: 12 residues. V gave up 8 bases and J gave up 3 bases, with 11 bases separating them. CDR3 in DNA: TGTGCCAGCGCAGGACGGGGCTACGAGCAGTACTTC. Translation: CASAGRGYEQYF.

The rearrangement links TRBV4-2 to TRBJ2-2; tentatively, D is TRBD2 (6 bases). The CDR3 runs 16 residues. V was trimmed by 4 bases and J by 0 bases, leaving 12 bases between them. The V gene's germline CDR1 is LGHNA and CDR2 YNFKEQ. DNA for the CDR3: TGTGCCAGCAGCCCTTTCGGAGGGGCGAACACCGGGGAGCTGTTTTTT. Its translation: CASSPFGGANTGELFF.

The J gene is TRBJ1-6, the V gene TRBV27, with D maybe TRBD1 (5 bases). Trimming removed 6 bases at V and 6 bases at J, with 15 bases between. The germline V gene has CDR1 MNHEY and CDR2 SMNVEV (reference sequence). The CDR3 has 15 amino acids. The CDR3 sequence is CASSDSAQSNSPLHF. The DNA of the CDR3 is TGTGCCAGCAGCGACAGTGCGCAGAGTAATTCACCCCTCCACTTT.

The genes are TRBV2 and TRBJ1-6; 7 bases line up with TRBD1. Germline CDR1 and CDR2: SNHLY and FYNNEI. This CDR3 has 12 residues. V gave up 9 bases and J gave up 8 bases; unmatched junction bases: 4. The CDR3 nucleotides are TGTGCCAGTCGGGACAGTTATTCACCCCTCCACTTT. Translation gives CASRDSYSPLHF.

This clone was found once. The chain employs TRBV6-5 and TRBJ1-6; tentative D call: TRBD1 (5 bases). V lost 7 bases, J lost 6 bases, and 13 bases lay in between. CDR1 MNHEY and CDR2 SVGAGI come from the germline V gene. The CDR3 has 14 residues. CDR3 nucleotide sequence: TGTGCCAGCACCTCGCGGCAGGGTAATTCACCCCTCCACTTT. Translation: CASTSRQGNSPLHF.

V is TRBV7-8 and J is TRBJ2-1; TRBD2 agrees at 13 bases. V trimming: 1 base; J trimming: 4 bases; junction bases outside the gene matches: 4. Germline values: CDR1 SGHVS, CDR2 FQNEAQ. This CDR3 has 17 amino acids. This CDR3 is CASSLGTLAGGYNEQFF. The CDR3 DNA reads as TGTGCCAGCAGCTTAGGAACACTAGCGGGGGGGTACAATGAGCAGTTCTTC. The full variable domain, completed using reference TRBV7-8 and TRBJ2-1, is GAGVSQSPRYKVAKRGQDVALRCDPISGHVSLFWYQQALGQGPEFLTYFQNEAQLDKSGLPSDRFFAERPEGSVSTLKIQRTQQEDSAVYLCASSLGTLAGGYNEQFFGPGTRLTVL.

The gene calls are TRBV4-3 and TRBJ2-3; TRBD2 agrees at 12 bases. This CDR3 has 19 amino acids. Per the germline V gene, CDR1 is LGHNA and CDR2 is YSLEER. V dropped 0 bases and J dropped 0; count of bases not matched to a gene: 7. Here the CDR3 reads CASSQDRLAGGFSTDTQYF. The CDR3 DNA is TGCGCCAGCAGCCAAGATCGCCTAGCGGGGGGGTTTAGCACAGATACGCAGTATTTT.

This sequence joins TRBV2 and TRBJ1-1, with D unclear. This CDR3 has 10 residues. In germline, CDR1 is SNHLY, CDR2 FYNNEI. Trimming pared 8 bases from V and 8 bases from J, leaving 9 bases between. The CDR3 loop is CASGQWEAFF. The CDR3 nucleotides are TGTGCCAGCGGGCAGTGGGAAGCTTTCTTT.

The table lists this clone with a few counts. The chain recombines TRBV11-3 with TRBJ1-2; no definite D call. The CDR3 is 12 residues long. Trimming took off 2 bases at V and 8 bases at J, with 9 bases between the two ends. Germline CDR1 is SGHNT and CDR2 is YENEEA. The CDR3 protein is CASSLSGRGYTF. The CDR3 bases are TGTGCCAGCAGCTTATCGGGTCGCGGCTACACCTTC.

This sequence joins TRBV28 and TRBJ1-2, with TRBD1 as a possible D gene (6 bases). V was cut by 5 bases and J by 6 bases, with 13 bases left in between. Germline V gene lookup returns CDR1 MDHEN and CDR2 SYDVKM. This CDR3 has 13 amino acids. The CDR3 DNA reads TGTGCCAGCAGTAGGACAGAATTCCATGGCTACACCTTC. This gives the protein CASSRTEFHGYTF.

The rearrangement joins TRBV5-6 to TRBJ1-1; D is unresolved. The CDR3 has 14 amino acids. Germline V gene lookup returns CDR1 SGHDT and CDR2 YYEEEE. Trimming took 2 bases from V and 1 from J, leaving 9 bases between them. CDR3 sequence: CASSLPQENTEAFF. The CDR3 bases are TGTGCCAGCAGCTTACCTCAGGAGAACACTGAAGCTTTCTTT.

This chain links TRBV11-3 with TRBJ1-3; D perhaps matches TRBD1 (6 bases). V lost 0 bases, J lost 0 bases, and 15 bases lay in between. The CDR3 extends over 18 amino acids. Germline values: CDR1 SGHNT, CDR2 YENEEA. The DNA of the CDR3 is TGTGCCAGCAGCTTAGAAATGACAGGAGGCTACTCTGGAAACACCATATATTTT. It specifies CASSLEMTGGYSGNTIYF. The complete variable domain, with remaining parts taken from reference TRBV11-3 and TRBJ1-3, reads EAGVVQSPRYKIIEKKQPVAFWCNPISGHNTLYWYLQNLGQGPELLIRYENEEAVDDSQLPKDRFSAERLKGVDSTLKIQPAELGDSAVYLCASSLEMTGGYSGNTIYFGEGSWLTVV.

Concerning this clone itself: A junction end diverges from the germline sequence, so it may reflect a read error. The V call is TRBV7-9, the J call TRBJ2-7, with D possibly being TRBD2 (5 bases). The CDR3 totals 16 residues. The germline gives CDR1 SEHNR, CDR2 FQNEAQ (reference sequence). The CDR3, as DNA: TGTGCCAGCAGCCTAGGAGGCGGTCCTAGCTCCCACGAGCAGTACTTC. This sequence encodes CASSLGGGPSSHEQYF.

As to this clone: A read error may account for a junction end that differs from germline. The chain links TRBV15 to TRBJ2-6, with D possibly TRBD1 on 5 matching bases. This CDR3 comprises 16 residues. Germline values: CDR1 LNHNV, CDR2 YYDKDF (reference sequence). The CDR3: CATSSPNLSGANGLTF. The CDR3 region has the DNA TGTGCCACCAGCAGCCCGAACTTGTCTGGGGCCAACGGCCTGACTTTC.

The chain combines TRBV7-8 with TRBJ1-3; a weak D match, TRBD1 (6 bases). The CDR3 has 15 residues. Trimming stripped 1 base from V and 0 bases from J, with 7 bases between. Germline values: CDR1 SGHVS, CDR2 FQNEAQ. CDR3 sequence reads: CASSLGGLSGNTIYF. The DNA of the CDR3 is TGTGCCAGCAGCTTAGGGGGGCTCTCTGGAAACACCATATATTTT.

This CDR3 is CASSLGGGPYNEQFF. CDR3 DNA sequence: TGTGCCAGCAGCTTGGGGGGGGGCCCTTACAATGAGCAGTTCTTC. This chain connects TRBV5-6 to TRBJ2-1, with D possibly being TRBD2 (7 bases). The germline V and J ends were trimmed by 0 bases and 4 bases, with 11 bases remaining between them. The CDR3 contains 15 residues. Germline lookup yields CDR1 SGHDT and CDR2 YYEEEE.

The rearrangement joins TRBV27 to TRBJ1-5; D is undetermined. The CDR3 runs 13 residues. The ends were cut back, 2 bases at V and 7 bases at J, with 9 bases in the middle. Per the germline V gene, CDR1 is MNHEY and CDR2 is SMNVEV (reference sequence). The CDR3 protein is CASSLRGIQPQHF. CDR3 DNA sequence: TGTGCCAGCAGTTTACGGGGAATCCAGCCCCAGCATTTT.

The chain joins TRBV5-4 to TRBJ2-1, with 7 bases that match TRBD1. V lost 4 bases, J lost 5 bases, and 6 bases stayed unmatched. In germline, CDR1 is SGHNT, CDR2 YYREEE (reference sequence). The CDR3 runs 14 residues. The DNA for the CDR3 is TGTGCCAGCAGCGCCAGAGGGACAGACAATGAGCAGTTCTTC. Translating gives CASSARGTDNEQFF.

The V gene is TRBV4-2, the J gene TRBJ1-1; TRBD1 matches 7 bases. CDR1 is LGHNA, CDR2 YNFKEQ, per germline. J gave up 10 bases and V 0 bases, and 11 bases lay outside the gene matches. The CDR3 covers 15 residues. The CDR3 sequence is CASSQDGTAISGAFF. The CDR3 coding sequence is TGTGCCAGCAGCCAAGATGGGACAGCCATATCGGGAGCTTTCTTT.

The J gene is TRBJ1-1, the V gene TRBV7-8; no reliable D call. Trimming left V 1 base short and J 5 bases short, with 8 bases between. The CDR3 totals 13 residues. Germline V lookup: CDR1 SGHVS, CDR2 FQNEAQ. CDR3: CASSLVQETEAFF. The DNA of the CDR3 is TGTGCCAGCAGCTTAGTTCAAGAGACTGAAGCTTTCTTT.

V usage is TRBV5-4 and J usage is TRBJ1-4, with 12 nucleotides matching TRBD1. Trimming at V came to 5 bases and at J to 7 bases, leaving 9 bases not matched to a gene. Germline V gene data show CDR1 as SGHNT and CDR2 as YYREEE (reference sequence). The CDR3 has 16 residues. The CDR3 is CASSGGTGGVVEKLFF. DNA for the CDR3: TGTGCCAGCAGTGGCGGGACAGGGGGCGTCGTTGAAAAACTGTTTTTT.

The chain employs TRBV6-1 and TRBJ2-7, with D tentatively TRBD2 (5 bases). Deletions cut 2 bases from V and 4 bases from J, with 6 bases between. The length of the CDR3 is 12 residues. CDR1 and CDR2 (germline): MNHNS, SASEGT. CDR3 in amino acids: CASSEREYEQYF. For the CDR3, the DNA is TGTGCCAGCAGTGAAAGGGAGTACGAGCAGTACTTC.